The entry below gives a single T cell receptor (beta chain) sequence along with its context. This record comes from a study of T cell responses to AZD1222 COVID-19 vaccine. Study at large: Analyses pooled second doses at about 4 or about 12 weeks.

Profiling relied on immunoSEQ multiplex PCR, and the TCRdb table lists in-frame clones only, not all of them. The sample includes about 260,000 clones, about 92% of them seen just once. Germline V CDR1 and CDR2: SNHLY, FYNNEI. CDR3 length: 13 residues. V lost 9 bases, J lost 2 bases, and 12 bases lay in between. Here the sequenced sample was peripheral blood, taken on day 0 of AZD1222 vaccination. The chain combines TRBV2 with TRBJ2-3; D is ambiguous. This clonotype was sampled from an adult in good health. The CDR3 here is CASFRYPTDTQYF. In DNA, the CDR3 is TGTGCCAGTTTCCGGTACCCCACAGATACGCAGTATTTT.